The rows below give T cell receptor beta chains drawn from one sample of a study of T cells in Graves' hyperthyroidism and ophthalmopathy. TCRdb used MiXCR to reprocess the multiplex PCR reads, holding one entry per CDR3 protein. The sample includes around 690,000 distinct CDR3 sequences, less than 25% of them seen just once. The material sequenced was blood. The receptors shown here come from a man aged 25-40 years with Graves' ophthalmopathy. CDR3s include the opening cysteine and the closing phenylalanine or tryptophan. Each record gives: clone size, D gene, V gene, CDR3 length, J gene, CDR3 protein, CDR3 DNA. The D gene is left open where the match is weak. The size of a clone is reported for some rows only, either as once, few or many, or as a class for expanded clones.

clone size: many; D gene: TRBD1; V gene: TRBV10-3; CDR3 length: 14; J gene: TRBJ1-5; CDR3 protein: CAISPGTGNQPQHF; CDR3 DNA: TGTGCCATCAGTCCCGGGACAGGGAATCAGCCCCAGCATTTT
clone size: many; D gene: -; V gene: TRBV11-2; CDR3 length: 12; J gene: TRBJ2-3; CDR3 protein: CASEGIQDTQYF; CDR3 DNA: TGTGCCAGCGAAGGTATACAAGATACGCAGTATTTT
clone size: -; D gene: TRBD2; V gene: TRBV19; CDR3 length: 15; J gene: TRBJ2-1; CDR3 protein: CASSTGLAAYNEQFF; CDR3 DNA: TGTGCCAGTAGTACGGGACTAGCGGCTTACAATGAGCAGTTCTTC
clone size: once; D gene: -; V gene: TRBV7-9; CDR3 length: 15; J gene: TRBJ1-5; CDR3 protein: CASSLGAGNNQPQHF; CDR3 DNA: TGTGCCAGCAGCTTAGGTGCGGGCAACAATCAGCCCCAGCATTTT
clone size: -; D gene: TRBD1; V gene: TRBV13; CDR3 length: 16; J gene: TRBJ2-7; CDR3 protein: CASSLGDQDRAYEQYF; CDR3 DNA: TGTGCCAGCAGCTTAGGGGACCAAGACAGGGCCTACGAGCAGTACTTC
clone size: -; D gene: -; V gene: TRBV5-1; CDR3 length: 14; J gene: TRBJ2-2; CDR3 protein: CASRLRPGTGELFF; CDR3 DNA: TGCGCCAGCAGACTTCGGCCCGGTACCGGGGAGCTGTTTTTT
clone size: once; D gene: -; V gene: TRBV19; CDR3 length: 13; J gene: TRBJ2-5; CDR3 protein: CASNDRNQETQYF; CDR3 DNA: TGTGCCAGTAATGACAGGAACCAAGAGACCCAGTACTTC
clone size: -; D gene: -; V gene: TRBV6-5; CDR3 length: 17; J gene: TRBJ1-3; CDR3 protein: CASSYRTGPSSGNTIYF; CDR3 DNA: TGTGCCAGCAGTTACAGAACTGGCCCTAGCTCTGGAAACACCATATATTTT
clone size: -; D gene: -; V gene: TRBV5-1; CDR3 length: 13; J gene: TRBJ1-4; CDR3 protein: CASSLTTNEKLFF; CDR3 DNA: TGCGCCAGCAGCTTGACGACTAATGAAAAACTGTTTTTT
clone size: -; D gene: TRBD1; V gene: TRBV29-1; CDR3 length: 16; J gene: TRBJ2-2; CDR3 protein: CSVLGQGTGTTGELFF; CDR3 DNA: TGCAGCGTTTTAGGACAGGGGACCGGGACCACCGGGGAGCTGTTTTTT
clone size: many; D gene: TRBD2; V gene: TRBV5-1; CDR3 length: 19; J gene: TRBJ2-1; CDR3 protein: CASSPTSGRALLIYNEQFF; CDR3 DNA: TGCGCCAGCAGCCCCACTAGCGGGAGGGCACTTCTGATTTACAATGAGCAGTTCTTC
clone size: few; D gene: -; V gene: TRBV27; CDR3 length: 13; J gene: TRBJ2-1; CDR3 protein: CASSPGHFDEQFF; CDR3 DNA: TGTGCCAGCAGCCCTGGACATTTCGATGAGCAGTTCTTC
clone size: many; D gene: TRBD1; V gene: TRBV6-1; CDR3 length: 15; J gene: TRBJ1-4; CDR3 protein: CASSSLGQGDEKLFF; CDR3 DNA: TGTGCCAGCAGTTCGCTGGGACAGGGGGATGAAAAACTGTTTTTT